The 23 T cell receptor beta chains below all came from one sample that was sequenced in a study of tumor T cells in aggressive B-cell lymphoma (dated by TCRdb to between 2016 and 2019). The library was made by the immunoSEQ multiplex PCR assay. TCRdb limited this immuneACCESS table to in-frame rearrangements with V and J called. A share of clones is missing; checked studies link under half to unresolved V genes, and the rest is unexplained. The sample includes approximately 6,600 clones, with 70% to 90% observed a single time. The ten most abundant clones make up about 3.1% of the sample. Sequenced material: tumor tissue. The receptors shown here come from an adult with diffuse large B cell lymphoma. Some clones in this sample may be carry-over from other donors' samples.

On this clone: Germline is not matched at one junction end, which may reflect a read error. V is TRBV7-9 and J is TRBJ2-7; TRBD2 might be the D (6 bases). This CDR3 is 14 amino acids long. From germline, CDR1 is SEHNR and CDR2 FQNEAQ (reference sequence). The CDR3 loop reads CVSSTGTGVNEQYF. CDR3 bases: TGTGTCAGCAGCACCGGGACGGGGGTCAACGAGCAGTACTTC. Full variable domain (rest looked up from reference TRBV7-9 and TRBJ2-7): DTGVSQNPRHKITKRGQNVTFRCDPISEHNRLYWYRQTLGQGPEFLTYFQNEAQLEKSRLLSDRFSAERPKGSFSTLEIQRTEQGDSAMYLCVSSTGTGVNEQYFGPGTRLTVT.

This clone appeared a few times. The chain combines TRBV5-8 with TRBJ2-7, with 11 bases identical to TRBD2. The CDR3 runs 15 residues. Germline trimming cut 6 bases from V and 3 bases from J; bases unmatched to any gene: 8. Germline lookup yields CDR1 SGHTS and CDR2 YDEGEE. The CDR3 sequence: CASNPRLAGIYEQYF. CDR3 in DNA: TGTGCCAGCAACCCCAGACTAGCGGGGATCTACGAGCAGTACTTC.

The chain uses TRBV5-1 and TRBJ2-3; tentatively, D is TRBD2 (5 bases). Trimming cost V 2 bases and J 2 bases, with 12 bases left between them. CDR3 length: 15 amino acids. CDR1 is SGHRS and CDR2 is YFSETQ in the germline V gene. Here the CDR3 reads CASSLETSLTDTQYF. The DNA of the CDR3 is TGCGCCAGCAGCTTAGAAACTAGTCTCACAGATACGCAGTATTTT.

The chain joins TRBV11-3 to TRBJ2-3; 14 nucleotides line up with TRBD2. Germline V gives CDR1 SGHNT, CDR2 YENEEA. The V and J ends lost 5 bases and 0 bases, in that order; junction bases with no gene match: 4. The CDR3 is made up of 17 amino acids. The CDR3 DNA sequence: TGTGCCAGCAGCACGGGACTAGCGGGAGCTAGCACAGATACGCAGTATTTT. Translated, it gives CASSTGLAGASTDTQYF.

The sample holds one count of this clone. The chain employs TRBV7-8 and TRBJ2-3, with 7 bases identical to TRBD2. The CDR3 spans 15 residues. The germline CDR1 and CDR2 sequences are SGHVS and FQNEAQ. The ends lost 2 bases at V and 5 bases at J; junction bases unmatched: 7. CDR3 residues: CASSLRDGEGDTQYF. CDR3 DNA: TGTGCCAGCAGCTTAAGGGACGGGGAGGGAGATACGCAGTATTTT.

Here the CDR3 reads CASSEEPANTIYF. CDR3 in DNA: TGTGCCAGCAGTGAAGAACCAGCGAACACCATATATTTT. J is TRBJ1-3 and V is TRBV6-1; unclear D gene. This CDR3 has 13 amino acids. The ends were cut back, 1 base at V and 7 bases at J, with 8 bases in the middle. In germline, CDR1 is MNHNS, CDR2 SASEGT.

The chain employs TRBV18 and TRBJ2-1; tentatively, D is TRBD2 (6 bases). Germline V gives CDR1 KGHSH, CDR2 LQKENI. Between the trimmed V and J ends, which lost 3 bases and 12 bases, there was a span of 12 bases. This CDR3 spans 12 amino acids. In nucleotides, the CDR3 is TGTGCCAGCTCACCGGCGGGGAGTGTGCAGTTCTTC. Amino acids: CASSPAGSVQFF. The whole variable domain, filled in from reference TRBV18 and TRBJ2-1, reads NAGVMQNPRHLVRRRGQEARLRCSPMKGHSHVYWYRQLPEEGLKFMVYLQKENIIDESGMPKERFSAEFPKEGPSILRIQQVVRGDSAAYFCASSPAGSVQFFGPGTRLTVL.

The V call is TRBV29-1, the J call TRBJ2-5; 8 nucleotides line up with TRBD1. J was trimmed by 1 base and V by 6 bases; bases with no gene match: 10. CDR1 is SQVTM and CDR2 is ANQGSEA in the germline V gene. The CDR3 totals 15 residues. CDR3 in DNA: TGCAGCGTCAAAATGACAGGGGACCCCCAAGAGACCCAGTACTTC. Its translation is CSVKMTGDPQETQYF.

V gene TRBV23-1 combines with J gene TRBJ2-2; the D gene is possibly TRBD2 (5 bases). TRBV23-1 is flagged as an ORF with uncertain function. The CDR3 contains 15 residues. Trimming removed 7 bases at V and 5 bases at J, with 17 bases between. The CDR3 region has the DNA TGCGCCAGCACGAGAAAGGGAGACCTGACCGGGGAGCTGTTTTTT. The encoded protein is CASTRKGDLTGELFF.

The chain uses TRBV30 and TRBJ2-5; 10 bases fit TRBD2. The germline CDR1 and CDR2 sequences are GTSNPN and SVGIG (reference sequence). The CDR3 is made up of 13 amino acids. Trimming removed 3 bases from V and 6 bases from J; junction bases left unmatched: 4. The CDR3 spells CAWSNSGGKTQYF. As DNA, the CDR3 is TGTGCCTGGAGCAATAGCGGGGGGAAGACCCAGTACTTC.

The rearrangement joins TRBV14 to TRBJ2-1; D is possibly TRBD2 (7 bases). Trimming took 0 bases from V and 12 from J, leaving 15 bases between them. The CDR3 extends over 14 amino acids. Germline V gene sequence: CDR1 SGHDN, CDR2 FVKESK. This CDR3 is CASSQEGGQRGQFF. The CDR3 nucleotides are TGTGCCAGCAGCCAAGAGGGGGGGCAGAGGGGGCAGTTCTTC.

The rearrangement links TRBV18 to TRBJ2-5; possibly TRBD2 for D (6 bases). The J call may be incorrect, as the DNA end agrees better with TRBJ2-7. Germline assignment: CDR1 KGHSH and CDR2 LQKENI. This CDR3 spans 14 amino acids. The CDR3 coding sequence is TGTGCCAGCTCACTCGGAGGGTACACCTACGAGCAGTACTTC. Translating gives CASSLGGYTYEQYF.

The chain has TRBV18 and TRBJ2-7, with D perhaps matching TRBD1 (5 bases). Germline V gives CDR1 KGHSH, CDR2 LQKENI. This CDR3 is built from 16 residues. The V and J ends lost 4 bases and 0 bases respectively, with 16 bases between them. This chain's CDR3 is CASSQFDSPLSYEQYF. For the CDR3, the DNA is TGTGCCAGCTCACAATTTGACAGCCCACTCTCCTACGAGCAGTACTTC. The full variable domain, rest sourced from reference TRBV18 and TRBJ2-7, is NAGVMQNPRHLVRRRGQEARLRCSPMKGHSHVYWYRQLPEEGLKFMVYLQKENIIDESGMPKERFSAEFPKEGPSILRIQQVVRGDSAAYFCASSQFDSPLSYEQYFGPGTRLTVT.

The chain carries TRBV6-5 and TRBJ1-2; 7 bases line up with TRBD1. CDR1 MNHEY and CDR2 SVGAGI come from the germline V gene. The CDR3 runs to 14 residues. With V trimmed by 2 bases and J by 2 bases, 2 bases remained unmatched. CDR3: CASSYGQDNYGYTF. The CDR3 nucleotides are TGTGCCAGCAGTTACGGACAGGACAACTATGGCTACACCTTC.

The CDR3: CASSTGGTEAFF. In DNA form, the CDR3 reads TGTGCCAGCAGTACAGGGGGCACTGAAGCTTTCTTT. This rearrangement joins TRBV27 to TRBJ1-1, with TRBD1 matching over 8 bases. Germline V gene sequence: CDR1 MNHEY, CDR2 SMNVEV (reference sequence). V gave up 5 bases and J gave up 4 bases; unmatched junction bases: 0. CDR3 length equals 12 residues.

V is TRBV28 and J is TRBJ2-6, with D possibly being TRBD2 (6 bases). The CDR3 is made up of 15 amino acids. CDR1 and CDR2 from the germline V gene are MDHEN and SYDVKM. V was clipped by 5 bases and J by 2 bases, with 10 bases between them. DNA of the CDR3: TGTGCCAGCAGTGATCCGGGGGCTGGGGCCAACGTCCTGACTTTC. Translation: CASSDPGAGANVLTF.

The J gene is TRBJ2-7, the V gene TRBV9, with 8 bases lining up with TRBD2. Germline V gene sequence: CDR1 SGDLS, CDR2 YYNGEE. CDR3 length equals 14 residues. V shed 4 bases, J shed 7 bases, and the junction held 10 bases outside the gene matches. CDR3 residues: CASSSDGGAGEQYF. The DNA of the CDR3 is TGTGCCAGCAGCTCGGACGGGGGGGCTGGGGAGCAGTACTTC. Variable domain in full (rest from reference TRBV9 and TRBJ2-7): DSGVTQTPKHLITATGQRVTLRCSPRSGDLSVYWYQQSLDQGLQFLIQYYNGEERAKGNILERFSAQQFPDLHSELNLSSLELGDSALYFCASSSDGGAGEQYFGPGTRLTVT.

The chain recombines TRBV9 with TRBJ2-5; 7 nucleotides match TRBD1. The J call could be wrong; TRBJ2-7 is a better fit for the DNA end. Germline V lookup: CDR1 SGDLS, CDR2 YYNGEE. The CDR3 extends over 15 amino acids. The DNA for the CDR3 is TGTGCCAGCAGCCCTCGGGACAGCCAGCCCTACGAGCAGTACTTC. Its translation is CASSPRDSQPYEQYF.

The CDR3 bases are TGTGCCAGCAGCCCCACTTCCCTAGCGGGGGGTTACGAGCAGTACTTC. Translation: CASSPTSLAGGYEQYF. The chain has TRBV13 and TRBJ2-7, with TRBD2 matching over 11 bases. The CDR3 is made up of 16 amino acids. Per germline, CDR1 PRHDT and CDR2 FYEKMQ (reference sequence). V lost 5 bases, J lost 4 bases, and 10 bases stayed unmatched. The entire variable domain, with the rest obtained from reference TRBV13 and TRBJ2-7, is as follows: AAGVIQSPRHLIKEKRETATLKCYPIPRHDTVYWYQQGPGQDPQFLISFYEKMQSDKGSIPDRFSAQQFSDYHSELNMSSLELGDSALYFCASSPTSLAGGYEQYFGPGTRLTVT.

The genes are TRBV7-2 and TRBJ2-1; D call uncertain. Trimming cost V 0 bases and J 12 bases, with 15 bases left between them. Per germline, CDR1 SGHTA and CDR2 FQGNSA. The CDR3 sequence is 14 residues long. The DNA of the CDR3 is TGTGCCAGCAGCTTAGCGTCCAATAGCCCTAGGCAGTTCTTC. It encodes CASSLASNSPRQFF.

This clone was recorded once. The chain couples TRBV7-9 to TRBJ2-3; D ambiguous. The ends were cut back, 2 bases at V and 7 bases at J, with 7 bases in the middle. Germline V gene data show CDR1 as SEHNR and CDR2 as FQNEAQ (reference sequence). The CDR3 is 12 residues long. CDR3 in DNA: TGTGCCAGCAGCTTAACAGTACATACGCAGTATTTT. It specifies CASSLTVHTQYF. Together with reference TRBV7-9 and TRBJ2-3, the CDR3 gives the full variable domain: DTGVSQNPRHKITKRGQNVTFRCDPISEHNRLYWYRQTLGQGPEFLTYFQNEAQLEKSRLLSDRFSAERPKGSFSTLEIQRTEQGDSAMYLCASSLTVHTQYFGPGTRLTVL.

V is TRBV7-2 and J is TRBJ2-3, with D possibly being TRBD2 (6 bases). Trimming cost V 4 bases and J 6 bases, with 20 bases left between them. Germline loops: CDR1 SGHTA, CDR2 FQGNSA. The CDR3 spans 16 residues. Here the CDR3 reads CASSSKPGLVRDTQYF. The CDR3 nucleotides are TGTGCCAGCAGCTCGAAACCGGGACTCGTCCGGGATACGCAGTATTTT.

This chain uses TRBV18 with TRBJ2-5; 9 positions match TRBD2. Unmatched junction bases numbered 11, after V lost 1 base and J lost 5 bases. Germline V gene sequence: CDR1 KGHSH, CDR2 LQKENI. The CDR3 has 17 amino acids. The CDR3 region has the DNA TGTGCCAGCTCACCACGTTCGGCTAGCGGGGCGAGGGAGACCCAGTACTTC. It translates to CASSPRSASGARETQYF.